At least ten counts were recorded for the clone carrying this TCR beta chain. This sample stems from a study of HIV-infected patients and healthy controls. MiXCR, applied by TCRdb to the 5' RACE reads, yields one record per CDR3 protein. The sample shows 55,000 to 70,000 distinct CDR3 sequences, 19% of them seen only once. The CDR3 totals 14 residues. Germline CDR1 is DFQATT and CDR2 is SNEGSKA (reference sequence). Trimming removed 0 bases from V and 2 bases from J, with 11 bases in between. Material for sequencing was CD4+ T cells from blood. This sequence was found in a human donor in good health. This chain links TRBV20-1 with TRBJ2-7; weak D call: TRBD1 (5 bases). CDR3: CSARDHRPPYEQYF. CDR3 bases: TGCAGTGCTAGAGATCACAGGCCCCCCTACGAGCAGTACTTC.